The 5 T cell receptor beta chains below were found in one sample sequenced in a study of identical twins. TCRdb analysed the 5' RACE reads with MiXCR anew, one entry per CDR3 protein. The sample shows more than 1.5 million distinct CDR3 sequences, around a third of them seen only once. Input material: cord blood. These receptors all stem from a newborn girl in good health.

The chain couples TRBV6-5 to TRBJ2-1, with a weak D call TRBD1 (5 bases). Germline CDR1 is MNHEY and CDR2 is SVGAGI. V lost 0 bases and J 0 bases, leaving 9 bases between the germline ends. The CDR3 runs to 16 residues. CDR3 sequence reads: CASSYSRQSSYNEQFF. CDR3 nucleotides: TGTGCCAGCAGTTACTCTAGACAGAGCTCCTACAATGAGCAGTTCTTC.

This clonotype appeared a few times. This chain uses TRBV7-9 with TRBJ1-1; no definite D call. This CDR3 is 17 amino acids long. Per the germline V gene, CDR1 is SEHNR and CDR2 is FQNEAQ (reference sequence). V lost 5 bases to trimming and J lost 4 bases, with 23 bases between them. CDR3 in amino acids: CASSRRVPNAVSTEAFF. Here the CDR3 DNA reads TGTGCCAGCAGCCGCCGGGTCCCAAACGCCGTGAGCACTGAAGCTTTCTTT.

The chain links TRBV20-1 to TRBJ2-1; possibly TRBD2 for D (7 bases). CDR1 and CDR2 (germline): DFQATT, SNEGSKA (reference sequence). This CDR3 has 13 amino acids. V shed 4 bases and J shed 8 bases, with 15 bases lying between them. The CDR3 bases are TGCAGTGCTATGTGGGGGGGCCCCCATGAGCAGTTCTTC. It codes for CSAMWGGPHEQFF.

This clonotype was counted once. The junction shows a germline mismatch at one end, possibly a read error. The gene calls are TRBV29-1 and TRBJ1-1, with D hard to call. This CDR3 has 13 amino acids. Germline CDR1 and CDR2: SQVTM and ANQGSEA. In DNA form, the CDR3 reads TGCAGCGTTGTGAACCCGGGAGGTACTGGAGCTTTCTTT. Its translation is CSVVNPGGTGAFF.

This clonotype was recorded many times. The V and J genes are TRBV10-3 and TRBJ1-2, with 7 bases matching TRBD1. The germline V gene has CDR1 ENHRY and CDR2 SYGVKD. This CDR3 region has 13 residues. The V gene end was trimmed by 11 bases and the J gene end by 0 bases; junction bases not matched to a gene: 6. The DNA of the CDR3 is TGTGCCTACGGACAGGTAGCTAACTATGGCTACACCTTC. Its translation is CAYGQVANYGYTF.